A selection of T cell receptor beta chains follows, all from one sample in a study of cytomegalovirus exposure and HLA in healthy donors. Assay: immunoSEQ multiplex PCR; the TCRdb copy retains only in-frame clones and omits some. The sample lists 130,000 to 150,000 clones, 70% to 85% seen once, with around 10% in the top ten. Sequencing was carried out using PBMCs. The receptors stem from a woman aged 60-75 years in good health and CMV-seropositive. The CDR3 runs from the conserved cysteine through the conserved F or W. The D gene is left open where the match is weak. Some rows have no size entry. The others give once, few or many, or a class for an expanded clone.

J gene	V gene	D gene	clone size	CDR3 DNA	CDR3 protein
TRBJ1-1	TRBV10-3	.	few	TGTGCCATCTCGGAGGTGGGGAACACTGAAGCTTTCTTT	CAISEVGNTEAFF
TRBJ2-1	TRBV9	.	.	TGTGCCAGCAGCGTAGTGGGGACTCACCCCAATGAGCAGTTCTTC	CASSVVGTHPNEQFF
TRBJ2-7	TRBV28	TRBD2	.	TGTGCCAGCAGAACAGCGGGAGGCAGCGCCTACGAGCAGTACTTC	CASRTAGGSAYEQYF
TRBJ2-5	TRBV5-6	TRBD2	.	TGTGCCAGCAGCTTCATAGCGGGAGGGCCTGGGACCCAGTACTTC	CASSFIAGGPGTQYF
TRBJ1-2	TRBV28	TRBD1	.	TGTGCCAGCAGTTTTCCAGGGGGCGATGGCTACACCTTC	CASSFPGGDGYTF
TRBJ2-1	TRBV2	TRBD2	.	TGTGCCAGCAGTGTTGGAGCGGGAGGGTACAATGAGCAGTTCTTC	CASSVGAGGYNEQFF
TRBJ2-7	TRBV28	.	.	TGTGCCAGCAGTCCTGACTCGTACTACGAGCAGTACTTC	CASSPDSYYEQYF
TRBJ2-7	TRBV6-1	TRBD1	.	TGTGCCAGCAGTGAAGTTCTAGGGACAGCCTACGAGCAGTACTTC	CASSEVLGTAYEQYF
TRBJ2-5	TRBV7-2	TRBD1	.	TGTGCCAGCAGCAGGGACAGGGAAGAGACCCAGTACTTC	CASSRDREETQYF
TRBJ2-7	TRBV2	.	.	TGTGCCAGCAGCGCGGGACAGATTAAGAACTACGAGCAGTACTTC	CASSAGQIKNYEQYF
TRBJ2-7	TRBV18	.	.	TGTGCCAGCTCACCGCGGGGTGAATCCTACGAGCAGTACTTC	CASSPRGESYEQYF
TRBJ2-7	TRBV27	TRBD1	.	TGTGCCAGCAGCACTACAGGGGTCGAGCAGTACTTC	CASSTTGVEQYF
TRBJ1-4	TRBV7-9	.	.	TGTGCCAGCAGCCAGGGTGGGAATGAAAAACTGTTTTTT	CASSQGGNEKLFF
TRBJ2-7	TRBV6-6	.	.	TGTGCCAGCAGTCCACAGGGTTGGGAGCAGTACTTC	CASSPQGWEQYF
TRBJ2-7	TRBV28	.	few	TGTGCCAGCAGCTCCGGACACTACTACGAGCAGTACTTC	CASSSGHYYEQYF
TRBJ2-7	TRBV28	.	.	TGTGCCAGCAGTTACAGACAGACCCATTACGAGCAGTACTTC	CASSYRQTHYEQYF
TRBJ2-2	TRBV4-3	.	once	TGCGCCAGCAGCCAAGAGGGGATGGGAGTCCCGAACACCGGGGAGCTGTTTTTT	CASSQEGMGVPNTGELFF
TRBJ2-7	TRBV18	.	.	TGTGCCAGCTCACCCCCGTTGAGGAACGAGCAGTACTTC	CASSPPLRNEQYF
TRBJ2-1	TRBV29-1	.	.	TGCAGCGTTGAAGTGGGGTGGGGGGGGGCCGATGAGCAGTTCTTC	CSVEVGWGGADEQFF
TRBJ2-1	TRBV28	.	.	TGTGCCAGCAGTTTGTACAGGGGTTTGGGGTCTAGGGGAGGCGAGCAGTTCTTC	CASSLYRGLGSRGGEQFF
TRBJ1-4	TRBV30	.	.	TGTGCCTGGAGTGTCGGGGGGTTTGAAAAACTGTTTTTT	CAWSVGGFEKLFF
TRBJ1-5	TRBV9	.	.	TGTGCCAGCAGCGTAGCGGGGGGCAATCAGCCCCAGCATTTT	CASSVAGGNQPQHF
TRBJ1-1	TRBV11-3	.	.	TGTGCCAGCAGCCAGAGGGCGAACACTGAAGCTTTCTTT	CASSQRANTEAFF
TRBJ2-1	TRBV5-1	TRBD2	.	TGCGCCAGCAGCTCGCCTGCTAGCGGGATCGCCGCCTACAATGAGCAGTTCTTC	CASSSPASGIAAYNEQFF
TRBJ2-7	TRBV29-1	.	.	TGCAGCGTTGCCGGTAACTACGAGCAGTACTTC	CSVAGNYEQYF
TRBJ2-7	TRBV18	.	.	TGTGCCAGCGCGACGACTAGCGAGCAGTACTTC	CASATTSEQYF
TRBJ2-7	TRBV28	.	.	TGTGCCAGCACGGACAGCTACGAGCAGTACTTC	CASTDSYEQYF
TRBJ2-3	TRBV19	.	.	TGTGCCAGTAGTATCGGACGGACAAGCACAGATACGCAGTATTTT	CASSIGRTSTDTQYF
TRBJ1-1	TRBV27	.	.	TGTGCCAGCAGTCCGGGACATTCGACAGCTTTCTTT	CASSPGHSTAFF
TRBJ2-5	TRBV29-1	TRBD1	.	TGCAGCGTTTCGCCGGGACAGGGCACCAAGACCCAGTACTTC	CSVSPGQGTKTQYF
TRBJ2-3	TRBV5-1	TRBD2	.	TGCGCCAGCAGCTTGGGTCCTAGCGGGAGATCAGATACGCAGTATTTT	CASSLGPSGRSDTQYF
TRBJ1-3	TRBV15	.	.	TGTGCCACCAGCAGCCTCGGAGGCCACTCTGGAAACACCATATATTTT	CATSSLGGHSGNTIYF
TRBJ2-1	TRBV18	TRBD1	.	TGTGCCAGCTCGGTAACAGGGGGCTCCTACAATGAGCAGTTCTTC	CASSVTGGSYNEQFF
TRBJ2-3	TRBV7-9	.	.	TGTGCCAGCAGCTTGGGCGGACTCTCCTATACGCAGTATTTT	CASSLGGLSYTQYF
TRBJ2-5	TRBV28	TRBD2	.	TGTGCCAGCAGTTTAGGGACTAGTGGCCAAGAGACCCAGTACTTC	CASSLGTSGQETQYF
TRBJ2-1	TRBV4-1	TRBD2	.	TGCGCCAGCAGCCCCGAACTAGCGAATTACAATGAGCAGTTCTTC	CASSPELANYNEQFF
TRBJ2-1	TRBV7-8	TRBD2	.	TGTGCCAGCAGCTTAGATGAGCGGGACGGTGAGCAGTTCTTC	CASSLDERDGEQFF
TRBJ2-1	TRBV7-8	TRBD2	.	TGTGCCAGCAGCCCACTAGCGGGGGCGGGCGATGAGCAGTTCTTC	CASSPLAGAGDEQFF
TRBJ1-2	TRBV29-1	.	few	TGCAGCGTTGAACAGAACTATGGCTACACCTTC	CSVEQNYGYTF
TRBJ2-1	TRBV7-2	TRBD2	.	TGTGCCAGCAGTGTGGGAGGGCCTCAGAATGAGCAGTTCTTC	CASSVGGPQNEQFF
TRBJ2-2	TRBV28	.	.	TGTGCCAGCAGTGCCGCCTTGCGTACCGGGGAGCTGTTTTTT	CASSAALRTGELFF
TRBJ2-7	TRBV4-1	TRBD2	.	TGCGCCAGCAGCCAACTTACTACCCCAAAGCGGGAGGGCCACGAGCAGTACTTC	CASSQLTTPKREGHEQYF
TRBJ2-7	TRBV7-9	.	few	TGTGCCAGCAGATTGTCGAACTTAGCAGCCGAGCAGTACTTC	CASRLSNLAAEQYF
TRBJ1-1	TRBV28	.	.	TGTGCCAGCAGTCCTCTTCTGGGGCCGGACACTGAAGCTTTCTTT	CASSPLLGPDTEAFF
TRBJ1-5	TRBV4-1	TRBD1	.	TGCGCCAGCAGCCAAGAGACAGGGATAGGTCAGCCCCAGCATTTT	CASSQETGIGQPQHF
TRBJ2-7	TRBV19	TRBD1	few	TGTGCCAGTAGGCGACAGGGAGAGGGGATCTACGAGCAGTACTTC	CASRRQGEGIYEQYF
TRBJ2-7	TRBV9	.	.	TGTGCCAGCAGCGTAGCAGGGTCCAACTACGAGCAGTACTTC	CASSVAGSNYEQYF
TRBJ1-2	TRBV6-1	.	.	TGTGCCAGCAGTGAATCGGGTCGATTCCCCTCGGGCTACACCTTC	CASSESGRFPSGYTF
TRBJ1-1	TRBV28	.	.	TGTGCCAGCAATTCGCTCGGGATGAACACTGAAGCTTTCTTT	CASNSLGMNTEAFF
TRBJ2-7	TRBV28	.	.	TGTGCCAGCAGTTTAGAGGCGTCGGAGCAGTACTTC	CASSLEASEQYF
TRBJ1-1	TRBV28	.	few	TGTGCCAGCAGTTTCAGTTTGAGGGGGATGAACACTGAAGCTTTCTTT	CASSFSLRGMNTEAFF
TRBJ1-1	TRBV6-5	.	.	TGTGCCAGCAGTTTCCGCCATACGGGGGGGACCACTGAAGCTTTCTTT	CASSFRHTGGTTEAFF
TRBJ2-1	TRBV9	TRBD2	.	TGTGCCAGCAGCGCCCCTCTAGCGGGGGCCCACAATGAGCAGTTCTTC	CASSAPLAGAHNEQFF
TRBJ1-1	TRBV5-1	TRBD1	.	TGCGCCAGCAGCTTGGCAGGACAGGGTGGTGAAGCTTTCTTT	CASSLAGQGGEAFF
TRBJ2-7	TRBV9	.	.	TGTGCCAGCAGCGGGGGTCGACCCATATTTAAGAGGCGGGATCCCTACGAGCAGTACTTC	CASSGGRPIFKRRDPYEQYF
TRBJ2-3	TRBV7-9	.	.	TGTGCCAGCAGCTTAAGCCAGGAGGGCCCAGATACGCAGTATTTT	CASSLSQEGPDTQYF
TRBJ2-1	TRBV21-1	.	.	TGTGCCAGCAGCAAACTTTCGCGGGAGGATGAGCAGTTCTTC	CASSKLSREDEQFF